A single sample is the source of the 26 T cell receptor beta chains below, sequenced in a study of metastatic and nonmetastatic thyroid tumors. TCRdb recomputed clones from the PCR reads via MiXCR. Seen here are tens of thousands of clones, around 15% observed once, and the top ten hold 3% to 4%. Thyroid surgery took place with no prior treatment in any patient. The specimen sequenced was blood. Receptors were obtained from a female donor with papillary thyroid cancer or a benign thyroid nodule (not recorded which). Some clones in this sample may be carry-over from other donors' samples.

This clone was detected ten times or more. The chain's CDR3 is CASSVAAGGLNEQFF. The CDR3 nucleotides are TGTGCCAGCAGCGTAGCGGCGGGAGGACTCAATGAGCAGTTCTTC. The gene calls are TRBV9 and TRBJ2-1; TRBD2 matches at 8 bases. The CDR3 is 15 amino acids. Germline V gives CDR1 SGDLS, CDR2 YYNGEE. The junction had 5 bases not matched to a gene; V was cut back by 0 bases and J by 6 bases.

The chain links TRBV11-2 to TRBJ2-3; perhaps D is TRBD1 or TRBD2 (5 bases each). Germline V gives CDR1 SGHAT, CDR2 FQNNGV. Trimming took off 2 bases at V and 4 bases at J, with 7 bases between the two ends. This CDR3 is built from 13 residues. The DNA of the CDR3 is TGTGCCAGCAGCTTAATGGGACCAGATACGCAGTATTTT. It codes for CASSLMGPDTQYF.

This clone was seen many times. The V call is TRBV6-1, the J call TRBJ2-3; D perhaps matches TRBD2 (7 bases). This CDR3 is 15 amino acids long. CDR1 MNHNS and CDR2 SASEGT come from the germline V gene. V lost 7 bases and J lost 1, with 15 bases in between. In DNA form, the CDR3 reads TGTGCCAGCATCGGAGGGGGGGCCCGCACAGATACGCAGTATTTT. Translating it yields CASIGGGARTDTQYF.

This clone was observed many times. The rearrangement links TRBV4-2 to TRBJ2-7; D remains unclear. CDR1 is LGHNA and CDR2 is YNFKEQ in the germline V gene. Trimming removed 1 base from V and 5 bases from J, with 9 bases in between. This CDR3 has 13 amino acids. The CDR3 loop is CASSQGGLDEQYF. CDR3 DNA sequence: TGTGCCAGCAGCCAAGGAGGCCTAGACGAGCAGTACTTC.

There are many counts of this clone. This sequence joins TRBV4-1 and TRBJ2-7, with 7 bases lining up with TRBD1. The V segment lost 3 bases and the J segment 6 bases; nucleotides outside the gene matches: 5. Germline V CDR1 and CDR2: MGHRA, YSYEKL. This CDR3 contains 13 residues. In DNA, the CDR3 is TGCGCCAGCAGCCACGAGGGGGCAGGCGAGCAGTACTTC. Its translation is CASSHEGAGEQYF.

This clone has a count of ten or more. CDR3 sequence: CASSLGGGEAFF. CDR3 in DNA: TGTGCCAGCAGCTTAGGAGGGGGTGAAGCTTTCTTT. The rearrangement uses TRBV7-9 and TRBJ1-1, with D possibly TRBD1 on 6 matching bases. The CDR3 length is 12 residues. V lost 1 base to trimming and J lost 7 bases, with 7 bases between them. Germline V lookup: CDR1 SEHNR, CDR2 FQNEAQ (reference sequence).

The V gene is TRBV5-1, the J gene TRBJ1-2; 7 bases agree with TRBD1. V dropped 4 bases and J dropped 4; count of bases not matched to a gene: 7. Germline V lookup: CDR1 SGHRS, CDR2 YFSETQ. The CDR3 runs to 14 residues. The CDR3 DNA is TGCGCCAGCAGCCGTAGACAGGGTGGCTATGGCTACACCTTC. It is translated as CASSRRQGGYGYTF.

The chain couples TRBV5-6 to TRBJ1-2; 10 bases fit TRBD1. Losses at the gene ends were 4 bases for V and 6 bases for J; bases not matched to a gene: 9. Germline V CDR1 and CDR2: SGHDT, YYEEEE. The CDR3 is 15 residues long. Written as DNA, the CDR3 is TGTGCCAGCAGCGGAAGACAGGGGGCTCGAGATGGCTACACCTTC. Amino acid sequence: CASSGRQGARDGYTF.

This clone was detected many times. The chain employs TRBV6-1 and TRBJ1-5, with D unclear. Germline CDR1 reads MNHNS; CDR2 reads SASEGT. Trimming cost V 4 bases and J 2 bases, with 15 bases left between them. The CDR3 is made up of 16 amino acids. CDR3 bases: TGTGCCAGCAGTGCCTCTGTCCCAGCGGGCAATCAGCCCCAGCATTTT. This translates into CASSASVPAGNQPQHF.

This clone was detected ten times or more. DNA of the CDR3: TGCAGTGCTAGAGATCAGGTAGCGGGAAACACCGGGGAGCTGTTTTTT. It codes for CSARDQVAGNTGELFF. The chain employs TRBV20-1 and TRBJ2-2, with 8 bases aligning to TRBD2. Losses at the gene ends were 0 bases for V and 2 bases for J; bases not matched to a gene: 5. The CDR3 consists of 16 residues. Germline-derived CDR1 and CDR2 are DFQATT and SNEGSKA (reference sequence).

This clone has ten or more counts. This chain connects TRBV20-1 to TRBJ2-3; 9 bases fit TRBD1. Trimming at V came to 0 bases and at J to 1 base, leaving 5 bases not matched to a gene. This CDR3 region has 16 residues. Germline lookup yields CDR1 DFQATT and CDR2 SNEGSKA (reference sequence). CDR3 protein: CSARDDWTGGTDTQYF. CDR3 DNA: TGCAGTGCTAGAGACGACTGGACAGGGGGCACAGATACGCAGTATTTT.

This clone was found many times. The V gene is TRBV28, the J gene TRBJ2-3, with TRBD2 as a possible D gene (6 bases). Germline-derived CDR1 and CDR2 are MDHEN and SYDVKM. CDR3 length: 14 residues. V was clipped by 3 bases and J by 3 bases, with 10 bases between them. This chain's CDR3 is CASSLGGGTDTQYF. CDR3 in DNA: TGTGCCAGCAGTTTGGGGGGTGGAACAGATACGCAGTATTTT.

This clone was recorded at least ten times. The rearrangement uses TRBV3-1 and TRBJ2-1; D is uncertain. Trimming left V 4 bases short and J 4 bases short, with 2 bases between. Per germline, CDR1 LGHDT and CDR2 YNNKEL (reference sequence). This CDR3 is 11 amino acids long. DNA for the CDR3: TGTGCCAGCAGCCTATACAATGAGCAGTTCTTC. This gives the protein CASSLYNEQFF.

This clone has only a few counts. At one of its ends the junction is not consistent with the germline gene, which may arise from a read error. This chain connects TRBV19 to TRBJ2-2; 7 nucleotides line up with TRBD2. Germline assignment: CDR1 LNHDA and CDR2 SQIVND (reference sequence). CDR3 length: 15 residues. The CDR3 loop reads CASIINGRNTVELFF. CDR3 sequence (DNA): TGTGCCAGTATTATCAACGGGAGGAACACCGTGGAGCTGTTTTTT.

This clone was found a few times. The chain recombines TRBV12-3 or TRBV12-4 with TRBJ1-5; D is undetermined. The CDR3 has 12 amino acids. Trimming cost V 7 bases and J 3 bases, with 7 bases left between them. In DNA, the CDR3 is TGTGCCAGCAACAGATTCAATCAGCCCCAGCATTTT. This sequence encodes CASNRFNQPQHF.

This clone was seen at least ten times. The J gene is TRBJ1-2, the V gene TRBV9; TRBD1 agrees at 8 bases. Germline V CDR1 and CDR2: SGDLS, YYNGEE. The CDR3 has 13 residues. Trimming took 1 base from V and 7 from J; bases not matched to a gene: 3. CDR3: CASSVSGGGGYTF. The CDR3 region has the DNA TGTGCCAGCAGCGTATCAGGGGGCGGTGGCTACACCTTC.

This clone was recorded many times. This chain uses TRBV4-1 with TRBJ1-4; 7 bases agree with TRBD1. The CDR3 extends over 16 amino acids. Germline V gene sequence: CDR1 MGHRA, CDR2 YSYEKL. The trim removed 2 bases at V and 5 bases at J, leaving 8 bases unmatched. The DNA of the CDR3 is TGCGCCAGCAGCCAACTCCATCAGGGGGTAAATGAAAAACTGTTTTTT. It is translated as CASSQLHQGVNEKLFF.

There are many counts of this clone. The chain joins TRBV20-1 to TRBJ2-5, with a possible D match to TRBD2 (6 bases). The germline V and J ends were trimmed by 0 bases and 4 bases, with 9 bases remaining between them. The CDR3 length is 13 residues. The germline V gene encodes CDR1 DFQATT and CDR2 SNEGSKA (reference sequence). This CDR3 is CSAREGGGETQYF. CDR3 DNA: TGCAGTGCTAGAGAGGGAGGCGGAGAGACCCAGTACTTC.

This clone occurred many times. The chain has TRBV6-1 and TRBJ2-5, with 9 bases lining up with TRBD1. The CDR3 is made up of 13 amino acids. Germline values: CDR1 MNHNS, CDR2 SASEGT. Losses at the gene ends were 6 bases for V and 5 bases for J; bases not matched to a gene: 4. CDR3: CASRKTGGETQYF. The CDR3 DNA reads TGTGCCAGCAGAAAGACAGGGGGGGAGACCCAGTACTTC.

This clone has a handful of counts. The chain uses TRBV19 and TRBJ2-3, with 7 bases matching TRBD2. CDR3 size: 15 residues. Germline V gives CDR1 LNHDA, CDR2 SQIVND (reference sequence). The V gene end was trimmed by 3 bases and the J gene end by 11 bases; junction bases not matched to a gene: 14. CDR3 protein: CASSIGGCSGYMQYF. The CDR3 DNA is TGTGCCAGTAGTATCGGGGGGTGTAGTGGATATATGCAGTATTTT.

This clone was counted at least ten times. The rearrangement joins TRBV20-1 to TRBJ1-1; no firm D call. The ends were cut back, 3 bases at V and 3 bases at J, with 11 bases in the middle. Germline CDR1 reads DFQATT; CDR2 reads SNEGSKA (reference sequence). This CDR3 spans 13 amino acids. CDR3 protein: CSARASLYTEAFF. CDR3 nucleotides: TGCAGTGCTAGGGCCTCATTGTACACTGAAGCTTTCTTT.

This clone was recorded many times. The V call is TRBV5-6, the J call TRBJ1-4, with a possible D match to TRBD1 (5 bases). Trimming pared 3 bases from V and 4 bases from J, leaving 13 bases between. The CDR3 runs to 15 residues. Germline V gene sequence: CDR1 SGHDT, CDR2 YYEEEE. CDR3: CASSYSGRRNEKLFF. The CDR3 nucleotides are TGTGCCAGCAGCTATTCGGGACGGCGTAATGAAAAACTGTTTTTT. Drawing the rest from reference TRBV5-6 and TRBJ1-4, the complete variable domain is DAGVTQSPTHLIKTRGQQVTLRCSPKSGHDTVSWYQQALGQGPQFIFQYYEEEERQRGNFPDRFSGHQFPNYSSELNVNALLLGDSALYLCASSYSGRRNEKLFFGSGTQLSVL.

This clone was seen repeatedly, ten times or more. The CDR3 protein is CAISDAAGTYEQYF. The CDR3 DNA reads TGTGCCATCAGTGATGCAGCGGGGACCTACGAGCAGTACTTC. The genes are TRBV10-3 and TRBJ2-7; 7 bases map to TRBD2. Looked up from germline, CDR1 is ENHRY and CDR2 is SYGVKD. J gave up 2 bases and V 3 bases, and 4 bases lay outside the gene matches. The CDR3 sequence is 14 residues long.

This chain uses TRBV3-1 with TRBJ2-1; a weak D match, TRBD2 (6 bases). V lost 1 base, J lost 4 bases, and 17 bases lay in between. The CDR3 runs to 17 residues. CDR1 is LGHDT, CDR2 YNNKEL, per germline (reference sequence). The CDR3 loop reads CASSQVQLATAYNEQFF. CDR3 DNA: TGTGCCAGCAGCCAAGTCCAGCTAGCGACCGCTTACAATGAGCAGTTCTTC.

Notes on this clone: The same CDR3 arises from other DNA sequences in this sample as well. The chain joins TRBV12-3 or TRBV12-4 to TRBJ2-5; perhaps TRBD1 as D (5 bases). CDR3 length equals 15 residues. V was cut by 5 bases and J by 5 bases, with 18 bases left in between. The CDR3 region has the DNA TGTGCCAGCAGTCTTTATACAGGTGGCTCGGAGACCCAGTACTTC. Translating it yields CASSLYTGGSETQYF.

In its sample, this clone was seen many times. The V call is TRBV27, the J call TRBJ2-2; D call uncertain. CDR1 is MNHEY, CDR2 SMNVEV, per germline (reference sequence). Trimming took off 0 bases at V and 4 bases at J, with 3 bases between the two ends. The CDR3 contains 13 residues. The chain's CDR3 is CASSLSPTGELFF. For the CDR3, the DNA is TGTGCCAGCAGTTTATCACCCACCGGGGAGCTGTTTTTT.